Listed below are T cell receptor beta chains from one sample, sequenced in a study of blood T cell repertoires in COVID-19. Generated by immunoSEQ multiplex PCR, the TCRdb table keeps only in-frame clones and is missing some. The sample records approximately 260,000 clones, approximately 87% being singletons. Sequencing used peripheral blood. Source of these receptors: a man aged 55 to 69 who had recovered from COVID-19. Each CDR3 is given with its conserved first and last residue. D genes are given only for firm matches. Clone sizes are given selectively: once, few, many, or a class where the clone is expanded.

D gene: NA
clone size: NA
V gene: TRBV19
J gene: TRBJ1-5
CDR3 protein: CASSIIGRLGDQPQHF
CDR3 DNA: TGTGCCAGTAGTATCATCGGCAGGTTAGGCGATCAGCCCCAGCATTTT

D gene: NA
clone size: NA
V gene: TRBV10-3
J gene: TRBJ1-5
CDR3 protein: CAISDLWTSSPRNQPQHF
CDR3 DNA: TGTGCCATCAGTGACCTCTGGACATCCTCCCCTCGGAATCAGCCCCAGCATTTT

D gene: NA
clone size: few
V gene: TRBV3-1/TRBV3-2
J gene: TRBJ1-2
CDR3 protein: CASSLPGTNYGYTF
CDR3 DNA: TGTGCCAGCAGCCTTCCGGGAACGAACTATGGCTACACCTTC

D gene: TRBD1
clone size: NA
V gene: TRBV28
J gene: TRBJ1-1
CDR3 protein: CASSPRGRGLTEAFF
CDR3 DNA: TGTGCCAGCAGTCCCCGGGGCAGGGGGTTGACTGAAGCTTTCTTT

D gene: TRBD1
clone size: NA
V gene: TRBV29-1
J gene: TRBJ1-1
CDR3 protein: CSVEGTAIEAFF
CDR3 DNA: TGCAGCGTTGAGGGGACAGCCATAGAAGCTTTCTTT

D gene: NA
clone size: NA
V gene: TRBV10-3
J gene: TRBJ2-5
CDR3 protein: CAISESWLAENQETQYF
CDR3 DNA: TGTGCCATCAGTGAGTCATGGTTAGCGGAAAACCAAGAGACCCAGTACTTC

D gene: TRBD1
clone size: once
V gene: TRBV6-5
J gene: TRBJ2-7
CDR3 protein: CASSLTGTGTYEQYF
CDR3 DNA: TGTGCCAGCAGTTTAACCGGGACAGGGACCTACGAGCAGTACTTC

D gene: TRBD1
clone size: NA
V gene: TRBV6-5
J gene: TRBJ1-5
CDR3 protein: CASRPGQANQPQHF
CDR3 DNA: TGTGCCAGCAGACCGGGACAGGCGAATCAGCCCCAGCATTTT

D gene: TRBD1
clone size: NA
V gene: TRBV7-9
J gene: TRBJ2-3
CDR3 protein: CASSSQGARGTDTQYF
CDR3 DNA: TGTGCCAGCAGCTCACAGGGGGCGCGAGGCACAGATACGCAGTATTTT

D gene: NA
clone size: NA
V gene: TRBV9
J gene: TRBJ1-3
CDR3 protein: CAGERRSGNTIYF
CDR3 DNA: TGTGCCGGGGAGCGGCGGTCTGGAAACACCATATATTTT

D gene: NA
clone size: NA
V gene: TRBV7-2
J gene: TRBJ1-2
CDR3 protein: CASSLGPGQGSNYGYTF
CDR3 DNA: TGTGCCAGCAGCTTAGGTCCGGGTCAAGGGAGTAACTATGGCTACACCTTC

D gene: TRBD1
clone size: few
V gene: TRBV29-1
J gene: TRBJ2-7
CDR3 protein: CSVVDRVTEQYF
CDR3 DNA: TGCAGCGTTGTCGACAGGGTAACCGAGCAGTACTTC

D gene: NA
clone size: once
V gene: TRBV28
J gene: TRBJ1-1
CDR3 protein: CASSMPRVVNTEAFF
CDR3 DNA: TGTGCCAGCAGTATGCCCCGGGTCGTAAACACTGAAGCTTTCTTT